This entry features one T cell receptor (beta chain) sequence. The CDR3 totals 16 residues. CDR1 LGHNA and CDR2 YSLEER come from the germline V gene. V lost 0 bases, J lost 11 bases, and 11 bases stayed unmatched. This sample stems from a study of neurological immune-mediated disorders. As to time point: longitudinal time-point 3. TCRdb passed the 5' RACE reads through MiXCR, listing each CDR3 protein once. Of tens of thousands of distinct CDR3 sequences in the sample, approximately 15% were seen once. What was sequenced was PBMCs. This chain uses TRBV4-3 with TRBJ2-3; 10 bases map to TRBD2. The clonotype originates from a man aged 25 to 40 in good health. The CDR3 sequence: CASSQDLERGGWMQYF. CDR3 sequence (DNA): TGCGCCAGCAGCCAAGATCTGGAGCGGGGGGGCTGGATGCAGTATTTT.